This record looks at one T cell receptor beta chain sequence and its context. The data are from a study of blood T cell repertoires in COVID-19. Overall study context: The samples span acute and convalescent COVID-19 from the United States, Italy and Spain.

This CDR3 comprises 14 residues. CDR1 and CDR2 from the germline V gene are SGHNT and YENEEA. V lost 2 bases and J lost 8, with 13 bases in between. TCRdb keeps only in-frame clones here, not all; method: immunoSEQ multiplex PCR. Of about 90,000 clones in the sample, approximately 80% were seen once. The rearrangement uses TRBV11-3 and TRBJ2-1, with D possibly matching TRBD1 (5 bases). This receptor was taken from a man in his 70s with acute or convalescent COVID-19. Sequenced material: peripheral blood. In nucleotides, the CDR3 is TGTGCCAGCAGCTTAAAGGGGAATATCGATGAGCAGTTCTTC. Encoded protein: CASSLKGNIDEQFF.